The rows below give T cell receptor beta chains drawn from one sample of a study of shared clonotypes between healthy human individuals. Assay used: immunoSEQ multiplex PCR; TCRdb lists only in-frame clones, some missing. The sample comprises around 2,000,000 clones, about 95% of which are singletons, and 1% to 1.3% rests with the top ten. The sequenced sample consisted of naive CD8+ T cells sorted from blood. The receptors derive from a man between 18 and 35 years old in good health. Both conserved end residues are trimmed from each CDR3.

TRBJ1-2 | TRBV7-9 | ASSSDRDYGYT
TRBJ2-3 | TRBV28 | ASSFYRGLTDTQY
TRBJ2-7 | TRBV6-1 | ASSELDRSYEQY
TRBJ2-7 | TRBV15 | ATSRDRASPYEQY
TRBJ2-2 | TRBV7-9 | ASSLGTTPNTGELF
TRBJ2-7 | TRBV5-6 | ASSGAVGVGEQY
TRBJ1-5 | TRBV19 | ASSIEGYSNQPQH
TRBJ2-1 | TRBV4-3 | ASSQGTGVRAGLYNEQF
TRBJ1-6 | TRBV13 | ASSPDGADNSPLH
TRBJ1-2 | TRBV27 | ASRVLQGNYGYT
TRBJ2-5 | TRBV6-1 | ASSPPPGGLETQY
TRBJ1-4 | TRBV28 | ASSGRSELGEKLF
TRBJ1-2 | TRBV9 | ASSSLGTGDGYT
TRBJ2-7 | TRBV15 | ATSEGGSPYEQY
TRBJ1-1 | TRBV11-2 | ASSLDHGAAAF
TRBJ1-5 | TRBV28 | ASRGTGSNQPQH
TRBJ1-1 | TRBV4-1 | ASSPSARGTEAF
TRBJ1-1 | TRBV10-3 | AIRADRDTEAF
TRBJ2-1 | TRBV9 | ASSPGLAGGPAYNEQF
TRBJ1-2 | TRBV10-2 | ASSESGRNPYGYT
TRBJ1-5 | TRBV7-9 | ASKLGQGAELDQPQH
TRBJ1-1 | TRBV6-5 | ASSSPGGRMNTEAF
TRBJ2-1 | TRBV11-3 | ASSFGGSGNEQF
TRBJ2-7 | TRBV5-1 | ASSFGGAGYEQY
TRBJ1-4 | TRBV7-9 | ASSPPGGGEKLF
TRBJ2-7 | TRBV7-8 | ASSLDPGQGYEQY
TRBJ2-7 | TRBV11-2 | ASSLLAGGEQY
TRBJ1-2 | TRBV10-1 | ASSESTDTLDGYT
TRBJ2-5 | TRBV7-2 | ASRWTLQETQY
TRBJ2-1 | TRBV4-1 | ASSGGYNEQF
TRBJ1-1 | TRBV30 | AWRLTGVGTEAF
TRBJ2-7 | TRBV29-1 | SATGVLYEQY
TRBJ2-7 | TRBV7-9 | ASSFQEASYEQY
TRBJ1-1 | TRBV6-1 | ASSGTGLTEAF
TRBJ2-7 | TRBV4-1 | ASSQGLGYEQY
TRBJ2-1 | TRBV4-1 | ASSSRTGGYNEQF
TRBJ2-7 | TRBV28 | ASSLAGGSYEQY
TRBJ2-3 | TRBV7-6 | ASSLEEEGLAETQY
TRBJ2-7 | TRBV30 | AWSHGGASEQY
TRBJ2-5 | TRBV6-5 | ASSDTGFQETQY
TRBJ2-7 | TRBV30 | AWSEGGGSYEQY
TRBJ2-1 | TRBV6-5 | ASSGLAGYNEQF
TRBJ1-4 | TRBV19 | ASSIEAGINEKLF
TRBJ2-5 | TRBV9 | ASSPRLQVETQY
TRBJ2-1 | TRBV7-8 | ASSLRLAGGPSSYNEQF
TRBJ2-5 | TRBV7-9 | ASSSTTETQY
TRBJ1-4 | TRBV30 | AWSLGEKLF
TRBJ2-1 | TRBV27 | ASSLSTGTKYNEQF
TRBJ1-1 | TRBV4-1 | ASSQITNMNTEAF
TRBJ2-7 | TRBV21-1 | ASSKKGGSGAYEQY
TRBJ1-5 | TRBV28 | ASSKDREGNQPQH
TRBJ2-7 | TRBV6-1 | ASSEGQGAYEQY